This record covers a single T cell receptor (beta chain). It lacks a known antigen. Base-call qualities are not available, and no considerably larger clone is one nucleotide away. TCR cDNA was synthesized by 5'RACE template switching, through which a universal primer site and unique molecular identifiers were introduced. cDNA synthesis was primed from both the TCR alpha and TCR beta constant segments. Library amplification involved two PCR steps, and the second step added sample barcodes and sequencing adapters. Sequencing of libraries was done on Illumina HiSeq 2500 (2x100 bp) or NovaSeq (2x150 bp). The original pipeline was this. MIGEC handled demultiplexing of reads and collapsing into UMI consensus sequences, while MiXCR performed V(D)J alignment. Vaccine-responding clonotypes were identified with edgeR using replicate PBMC samples, with FDR below 0.01 and a log2 fold change above 5 up to day 15 being required. CD4 or CD8 identity was assigned to each bulk clonotype according to whether the clonotype was present at higher abundance in the sequenced CD4 repertoire or the sequenced CD8 repertoire. TCRdb's own reprocessing of the public reads used fastp at Q25 and MiXCR and kept productive beta chains. Merged by CDR3 protein, the rows form single entries marked with the most common genes and DNA. None of the V and J calls come from the authors' own analysis; TCRdb made them. The sample table contains 500,000 to 700,000 distinct CDR3 sequences; only one count was recorded for around 21% of them. The leading ten clones occupy approximately 14% of the sample.

This record comes from a study of T cells after yellow fever vaccination (dated by TCRdb to about 2019). General notes on the study: The SMART-Seq v4 Ultra Low Input RNA kit was used to prepare libraries from fractions with low cell numbers. Bulk PBMC replicates and cell subsets were isolated from blood drawn at multiple timepoints before and after both primary and secondary immunization. Two healthy male donors, one aged 18 to 30 and one aged 30 to 40 years, were included in the cohort. To follow T-cell clones before and after primary and booster YFV17D yellow fever vaccination, bulk TCR alpha and beta repertoires were sequenced over time. The full study reports these points: The secondary T-cell response was found to be weaker but faster than the primary response, with a peak reached on day 5 rather than on day 15. A small share of clonotypes was detected in both CD4 and CD8 compartments, with the overlap likely arising from convergent recombination. Only a couple of donors were included in the study, so the extent to which the findings can be generalized is limited. Because abundant contaminating clonotypes from the bulk population could be contained in FACS-sorted repertoires, computational filtering was required. Most clones expanded after primary vaccination (96% of CD4 and 88% of CD8) were re-detected after the booster, suggesting that broad memory maintenance occurred.

The treatment or condition tag for this specimen amounts to: live attenuated yellow fever vaccine strain. At each blood-draw timepoint, two biological replicates of bulk PBMCs were collected. A standard Ficoll-Paque protocol was used to isolate PBMCs from peripheral blood. TriZol was used to extract RNA from bulk PBMCs, from CD4 and CD8 fractions, and from dextramer-positive and dextramer-negative fractions. Unmatched junction bases come to 22, with V trimmed by 5 bases and J by 7 bases. Including cysteine and phenylalanine, the CDR3 has 19 amino acids. The kept DNA is CDR3 alone, 57 bases in frame from the first base. The germline V gene encodes CDR1 SGHAT and CDR2 FQNNGV.

This TCR was recovered from a man between 25 and 39 years old who received the YFV17D yellow fever vaccine. The V and J segments used are TRBV11-2 and TRBJ2-1; TRBD1 aligns with 8 central bases. This material consisted of PBMCs, taken 15 days after the yellow fever booster vaccination. The CDR3 region: CASSLRTGSVSVSGNEQFF. The DNA sequence is given as TGTGCCAGCAGCCTTAGGACAGGGTCCGTGTCGGTATCGGGGAATGAGCAGTTCTTC. The full variable domain, completed from the reference TRBV11-2 and TRBJ2-1 proteins outside the CDR3, reads EAGVAQSPRYKIIEKRQSVAFWCNPISGHATLYWYQQILGQGPKLLIQFQNNGVVDDSQLPKDRFSAERLKGVDSTLKIQPAKLEDSAVYLCASSLRTGSVSVSGNEQFFGPGTRLTVL.